The following is a TCR beta chain sequence with its context. These data originate in a study of blood T cell repertoires in COVID-19. The CDR3 sequence is 14 residues long. Trimming took 1 base from V and 6 from J, leaving 13 bases between them. Germline CDR1 LNHDA, CDR2 SQIVND (reference sequence). Sequenced by immunoSEQ multiplex PCR; TCRdb stores in-frame clones only, minus some. The sample has roughly 110,000 clones; about 85% are singletons. The receptor was isolated from a man aged 40-55 years with acute or convalescent COVID-19. The V and J genes are TRBV19 and TRBJ2-7; D gene uncertain. Input material: peripheral blood. The CDR3 nucleotides read TGTGCCAGTAGTATAGTGTTGTATTCGGGCGAGCAGTACTTC. Translation gives CASSIVLYSGEQYF.